The 15 T cell receptor beta chains below were found in one sample sequenced in a study of cytomegalovirus exposure and HLA in healthy donors. Sequenced by immunoSEQ multiplex PCR; TCRdb stores in-frame clones only, minus some. The sample yields 150,000 to 160,000 clones, about 86% seen once. Sequencing was performed on PBMCs. These receptors came from a human donor in good health.

V is TRBV7-9 and J is TRBJ1-5; D is unclear. Germline values: CDR1 SEHNR, CDR2 FQNEAQ (reference sequence). The CDR3 has 13 amino acids. The V end was cut by 5 bases, the J end by 6 bases, with 11 bases between. CDR3: CASSTNRGQPQHF. DNA for the CDR3: TGTGCCAGCAGCACCAATCGGGGTCAGCCCCAGCATTTT.

The chain carries TRBV7-3 and TRBJ1-6; TRBD1 matches at 7 bases. CDR1 and CDR2 from the germline V gene are SGHTA and FQGTGA. The CDR3 has 16 amino acids. Trimming cost V 1 base and J 6 bases; bases outside gene matches: 6. The CDR3 spells CASSLKGDSFNSPLHF. The CDR3 region has the DNA TGTGCCAGCAGCTTAAAGGGGGACAGCTTTAATTCACCCCTCCACTTT.

The chain links TRBV30 to TRBJ1-1, with TRBD1 matching 9 bases. With V trimmed by 1 base and J by 4 bases, 13 bases remained unmatched. Germline V gives CDR1 GTSNPN, CDR2 SVGIG (reference sequence). There are 17 residues in the CDR3. In nucleotides, the CDR3 is TGTGCCTGGAGTGGATGGGGGGACAGGGCTTTAGGCACTGAAGCTTTCTTT. Amino acids: CAWSGWGDRALGTEAFF.

This chain uses TRBV7-2 with TRBJ2-7; 10 nucleotides agree with TRBD2. After removal of 0 bases from V and 3 bases from J, the junction contained 2 bases not matched to a gene. Germline CDR1 reads SGHTA; CDR2 reads FQGNSA. The CDR3 is made up of 15 amino acids. CDR3 sequence reads: CASSLAPSGGYEQYF. The CDR3 DNA reads TGTGCCAGCAGCTTAGCTCCTAGCGGGGGCTACGAGCAGTACTTC.

The chain has TRBV28 and TRBJ2-6; D may be TRBD2 (6 bases). Germline CDR1 MDHEN, CDR2 SYDVKM. Trimming shortened V by 5 bases and J by 5 bases, and 22 bases separated the two germline ends. The CDR3 contains 18 residues. CDR3 nucleotides: TGTGCCAGCAGTAGGGGAGGCTTGACACAAAGTCGGGCCAACGTCCTGACTTTC. Protein product: CASSRGGLTQSRANVLTF.

The chain employs TRBV6-6 and TRBJ1-2, with 12 bases fitting TRBD1. The V gene end was trimmed by 2 bases and the J gene end by 1 base; junction bases not matched to a gene: 2. This CDR3 is 16 amino acids long. Germline V lookup: CDR1 MNHNY, CDR2 SVGAGI (reference sequence). The CDR3 DNA reads as TGTGCCAGCAGTTACGGGACAGGGGGCCTTAACTATGGCTACACCTTC. The encoded protein is CASSYGTGGLNYGYTF.

CDR3 bases: TGTGCCAGCAGTCTAGCGGGAGTTCTCGGGGAGCTGTTTTTT. Amino acid sequence: CASSLAGVLGELFF. The rearrangement links TRBV27 to TRBJ2-2; 10 positions match TRBD2. The CDR3 contains 14 residues. The V and J ends lost 5 bases and 7 bases, in that order; junction bases with no gene match: 4. CDR1 MNHEY and CDR2 SMNVEV come from the germline V gene (reference sequence).

In regard to this clone: The junction departs from the called germline gene at one end, perhaps through a read error. This chain uses TRBV4-1 with TRBJ2-1; 7 nucleotides agree with TRBD2. This CDR3 region has 16 residues. The germline gives CDR1 MGHRA, CDR2 YSYEKL. The CDR3 here is CASSSRTRDAYNEQLF. CDR3 sequence (DNA): TGCGCCAGCAGCTCTCGGACTAGAGATGCCTACAATGAGCAGCTCTTC.

Only one count was recorded for this clone. The gene calls are TRBV29-1 and TRBJ2-6; D might be TRBD2 (6 bases). The germline CDR1 and CDR2 sequences are SQVTM and ANQGSEA. The CDR3 contains 14 residues. Between the trimmed V and J ends, which lost 3 bases and 4 bases, there was a span of 10 bases. The CDR3 DNA reads TGCAGCGTTGAGGGGGGATCGGGGGCCAACGTCCTGACTTTC. Translating gives CSVEGGSGANVLTF.

The chain joins TRBV7-2 to TRBJ2-3; TRBD2 aligns across 14 bases. V shed 4 bases and J 5 bases; nucleotides not matched to a gene: 8. In germline, CDR1 is SGHTA, CDR2 FQGNSA. This CDR3 comprises 17 residues. The CDR3 here is CASSSRLAGGRVDTQYF. The CDR3 DNA reads TGTGCCAGCAGCTCGAGACTAGCGGGGGGGCGGGTAGATACGCAGTATTTT. The complete variable domain, with remaining parts taken from reference TRBV7-2 and TRBJ2-3, reads GAGVSQSPSNKVTEKGKDVELRCDPISGHTALYWYRQSLGQGLEFLIYFQGNSAPDKSGLPSDRFSAERTGGSVSTLTIQRTQQEDSAVYLCASSSRLAGGRVDTQYFGPGTRLTVL.

The J gene is TRBJ2-1, the V gene TRBV9; 11 bases line up with TRBD2. Germline V gene data show CDR1 as SGDLS and CDR2 as YYNGEE. V lost 4 bases to trimming and J lost 4 bases; unmatched junction nucleotides: 7. This CDR3 spans 16 amino acids. Here the CDR3 DNA reads TGTGCCAGCAGCCTCATGACTAGCGGGAAGTACAATGAGCAGTTCTTC. Its protein product is CASSLMTSGKYNEQFF. The variable domain in full, with the rest retrieved from reference TRBV9 and TRBJ2-1, is DSGVTQTPKHLITATGQRVTLRCSPRSGDLSVYWYQQSLDQGLQFLIQYYNGEERAKGNILERFSAQQFPDLHSELNLSSLELGDSALYFCASSLMTSGKYNEQFFGPGTRLTVL.

The rearrangement joins TRBV13 to TRBJ1-2, with D perhaps matching TRBD1 (6 bases). The length of the CDR3 is 16 residues. V lost 4 bases and J 0 bases, leaving 15 bases between the germline ends. Germline assignment: CDR1 PRHDT and CDR2 FYEKMQ (reference sequence). CDR3 in amino acids: CASSSVGQTTNYGYTF. CDR3 DNA sequence: TGTGCCAGCAGCTCGGTCGGACAGACCACTAACTATGGCTACACCTTC.

This clone was recorded once. The V call is TRBV9, the J call TRBJ1-1, with no clear D. The CDR3 contains 13 residues. Trimming cost V 0 bases and J 5 bases, with 8 bases left between them. Germline V gene lookup returns CDR1 SGDLS and CDR2 YYNGEE. The CDR3 is CASSVVEDTEAFF. The CDR3 DNA is TGTGCCAGCAGCGTAGTAGAGGATACTGAAGCTTTCTTT.

About this clone itself: Its ends do not fully match the called genes, so a read error is possible. V is TRBV20-1 and J is TRBJ1-2; the match to TRBD1 covers 10 bases. The CDR3 has 10 residues. Germline V gives CDR1 DFQATT, CDR2 SNEGSKA (reference sequence). The CDR3 reads CSAPQTGGAF. In DNA form, the CDR3 reads TGCAGTGCGCCCCAGACAGGGGGCGCCTTC.

This clone appeared a few times. This chain links TRBV2 with TRBJ1-6; the D is unclear. CDR1 SNHLY and CDR2 FYNNEI come from the germline V gene. The CDR3 runs 14 residues. Trimming took 6 bases from V and 10 from J, leaving 16 bases between them. The CDR3, as DNA: TGTGCCAGCAGCTCATCCCTTGAGGGATCACCCCTCCACTTT. Its protein product is CASSSSLEGSPLHF.